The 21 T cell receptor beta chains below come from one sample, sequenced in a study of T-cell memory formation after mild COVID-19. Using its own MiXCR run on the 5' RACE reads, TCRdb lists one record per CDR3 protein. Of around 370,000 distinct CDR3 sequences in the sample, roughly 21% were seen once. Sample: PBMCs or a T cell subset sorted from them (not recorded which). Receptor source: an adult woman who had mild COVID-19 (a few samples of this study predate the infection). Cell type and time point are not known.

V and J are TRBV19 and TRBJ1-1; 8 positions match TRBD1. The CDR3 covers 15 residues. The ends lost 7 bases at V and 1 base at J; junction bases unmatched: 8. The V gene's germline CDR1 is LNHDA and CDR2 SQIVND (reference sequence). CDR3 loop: CASNPRTGRNTEAFF. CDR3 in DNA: TGTGCCAGTAATCCTCGGACAGGGAGGAACACTGAAGCTTTCTTT.

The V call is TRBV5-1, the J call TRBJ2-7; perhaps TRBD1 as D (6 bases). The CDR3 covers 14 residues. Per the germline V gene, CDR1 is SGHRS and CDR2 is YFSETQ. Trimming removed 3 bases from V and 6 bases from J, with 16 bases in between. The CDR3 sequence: CASSWRQGFGEQYF. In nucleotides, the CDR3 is TGCGCCAGCAGCTGGAGGCAGGGGTTCGGCGAGCAGTACTTC.

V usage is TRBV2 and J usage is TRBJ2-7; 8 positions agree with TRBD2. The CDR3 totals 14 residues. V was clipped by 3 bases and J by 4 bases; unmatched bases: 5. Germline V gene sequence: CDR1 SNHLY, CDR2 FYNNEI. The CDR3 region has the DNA TGTGCCAGCAGTGACAAGCGGGAGTTTTACGAGCAGTACTTC. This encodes CASSDKREFYEQYF.

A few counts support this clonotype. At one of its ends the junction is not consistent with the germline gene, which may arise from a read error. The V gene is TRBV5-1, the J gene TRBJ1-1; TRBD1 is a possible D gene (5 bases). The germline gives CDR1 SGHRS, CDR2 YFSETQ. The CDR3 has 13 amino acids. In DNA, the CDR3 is TGCGCCAGCAGCCCGGATCAGAGCGGGGGACCCTCATTT. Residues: CASSPDQSGGPSF.

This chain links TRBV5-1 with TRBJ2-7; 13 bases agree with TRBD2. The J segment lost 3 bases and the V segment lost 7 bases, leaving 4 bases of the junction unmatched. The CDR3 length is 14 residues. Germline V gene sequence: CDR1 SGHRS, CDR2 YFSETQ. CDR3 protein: CASQGLAGSYEQYF. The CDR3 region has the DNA TGCGCCAGCCAGGGACTAGCGGGAAGCTACGAGCAGTACTTC.

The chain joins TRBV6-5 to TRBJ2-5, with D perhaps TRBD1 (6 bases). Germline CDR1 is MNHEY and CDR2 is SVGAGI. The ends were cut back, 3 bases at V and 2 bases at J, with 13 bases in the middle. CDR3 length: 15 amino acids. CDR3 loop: CASSYWTDRQETQYF. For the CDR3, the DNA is TGTGCCAGCAGTTATTGGACAGACCGGCAAGAGACCCAGTACTTC.

CDR3: CASSFPGRGYNEQFF. CDR3 coding DNA: TGTGCCAGCAGCTTCCCAGGCAGGGGGTACAATGAGCAGTTCTTC. The chain employs TRBV7-3 and TRBJ2-1, with 7 bases that match TRBD1. Germline values: CDR1 SGHTA, CDR2 FQGTGA. The CDR3 runs 15 residues. The junction had 6 bases not matched to a gene; V was cut back by 3 bases and J by 4 bases.

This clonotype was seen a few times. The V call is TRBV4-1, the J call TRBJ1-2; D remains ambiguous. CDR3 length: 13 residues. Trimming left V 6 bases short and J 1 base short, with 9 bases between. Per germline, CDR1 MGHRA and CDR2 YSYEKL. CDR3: CASSRDFNYGYTF. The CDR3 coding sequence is TGCGCCAGCAGTAGAGACTTTAACTATGGCTACACCTTC.

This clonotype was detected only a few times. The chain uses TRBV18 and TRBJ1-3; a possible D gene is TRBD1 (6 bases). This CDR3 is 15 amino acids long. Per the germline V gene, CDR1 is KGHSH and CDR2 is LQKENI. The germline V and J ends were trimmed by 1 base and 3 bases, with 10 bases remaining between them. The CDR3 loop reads CASSPQPGDGNTIYF. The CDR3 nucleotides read TGTGCCAGCTCACCACAGCCAGGGGATGGAAACACCATATATTTT.

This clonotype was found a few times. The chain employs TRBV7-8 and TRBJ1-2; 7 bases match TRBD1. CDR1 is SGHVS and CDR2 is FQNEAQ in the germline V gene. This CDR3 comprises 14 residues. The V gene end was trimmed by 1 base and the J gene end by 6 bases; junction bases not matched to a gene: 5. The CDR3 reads CASSLDGRGDGYTF. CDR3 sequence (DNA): TGTGCCAGCAGCTTAGATGGCAGGGGGGATGGCTACACCTTC.

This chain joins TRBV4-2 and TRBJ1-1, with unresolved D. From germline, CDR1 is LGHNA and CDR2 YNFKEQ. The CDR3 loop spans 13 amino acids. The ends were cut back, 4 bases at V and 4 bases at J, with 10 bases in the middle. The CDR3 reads CASSPNWSTEAFF. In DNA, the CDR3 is TGTGCCAGCAGCCCGAACTGGAGCACTGAAGCTTTCTTT.

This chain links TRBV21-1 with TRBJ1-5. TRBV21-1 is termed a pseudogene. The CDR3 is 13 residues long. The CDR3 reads CASSKGLNQPQHF. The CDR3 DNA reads TGTGCCAGCAGCAAAGGACTCAATCAGCCCCAGCATTTT.

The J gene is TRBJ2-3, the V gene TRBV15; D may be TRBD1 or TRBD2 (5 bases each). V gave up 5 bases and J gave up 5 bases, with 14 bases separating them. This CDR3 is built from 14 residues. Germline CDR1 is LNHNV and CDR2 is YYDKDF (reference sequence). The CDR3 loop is CATSPQGELDTQYF. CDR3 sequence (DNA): TGTGCCACCAGCCCCCAAGGGGAGTTAGATACGCAGTATTTT.

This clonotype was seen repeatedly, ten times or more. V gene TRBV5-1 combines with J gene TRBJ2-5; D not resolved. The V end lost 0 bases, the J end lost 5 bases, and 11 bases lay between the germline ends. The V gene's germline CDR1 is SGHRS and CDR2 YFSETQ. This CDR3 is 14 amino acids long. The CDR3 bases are TGCGCCAGCAGCTTGGCCGTGGGCCTGGAGACCCAGTACTTC. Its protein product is CASSLAVGLETQYF. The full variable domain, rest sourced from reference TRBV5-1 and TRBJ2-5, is KAGVTQTPRYLIKTRGQQVTLSCSPISGHRSVSWYQQTPGQGLQFLFEYFSETQRNKGNFPGRFSGRQFSNSRSEMNVSTLELGDSALYLCASSLAVGLETQYFGPGTRLLVL.

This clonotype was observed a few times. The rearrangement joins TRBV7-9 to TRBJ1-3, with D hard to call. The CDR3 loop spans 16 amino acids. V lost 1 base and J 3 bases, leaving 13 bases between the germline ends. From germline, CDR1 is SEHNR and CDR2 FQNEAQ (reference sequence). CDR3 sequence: CASSLVGQLLGNTIYF. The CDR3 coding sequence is TGTGCCAGCAGCTTAGTCGGGCAGCTCCTTGGAAACACCATATATTTT.

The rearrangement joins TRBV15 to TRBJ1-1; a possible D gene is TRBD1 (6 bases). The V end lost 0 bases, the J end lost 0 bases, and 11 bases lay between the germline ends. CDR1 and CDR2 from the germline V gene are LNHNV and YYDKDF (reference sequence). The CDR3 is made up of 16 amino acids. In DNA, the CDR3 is TGTGCCACCAGCAGAGATCGGGACACTTTGAACACTGAAGCTTTCTTT. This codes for CATSRDRDTLNTEAFF. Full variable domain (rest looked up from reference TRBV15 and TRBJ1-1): DAMVIQNPRYQVTQFGKPVTLSCSQTLNHNVMYWYQQKSSQAPKLLFHYYDKDFNNEADTPDNFQSRRPNTSFCFLDIRSPGLGDTAMYLCATSRDRDTLNTEAFFGQGTRLTVV.

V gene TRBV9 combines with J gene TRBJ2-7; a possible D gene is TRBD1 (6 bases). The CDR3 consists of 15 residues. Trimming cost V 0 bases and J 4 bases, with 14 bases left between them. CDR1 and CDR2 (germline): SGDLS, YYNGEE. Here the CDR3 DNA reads TGTGCCAGCAGCGTAGGGGAACAGGGAATATACGAGCAGTACTTC. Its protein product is CASSVGEQGIYEQYF.

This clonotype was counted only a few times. CDR3 DNA sequence: TGTGCCAGCAGAGCAGGGACCGGACAAGAGACCCAGTACTTC. This translates into CASRAGTGQETQYF. The rearrangement links TRBV6-1 to TRBJ2-5; tentatively, D is TRBD1 or TRBD2 (5 bases each). Per germline, CDR1 MNHNS and CDR2 SASEGT. The V and J ends lost 6 bases and 2 bases respectively, with 13 bases between them. The CDR3 extends over 14 amino acids.

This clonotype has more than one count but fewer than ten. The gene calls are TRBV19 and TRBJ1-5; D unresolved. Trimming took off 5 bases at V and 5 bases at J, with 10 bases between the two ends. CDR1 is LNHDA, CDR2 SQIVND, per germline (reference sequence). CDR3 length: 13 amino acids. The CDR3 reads CASSVGFDQPQHF. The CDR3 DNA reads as TGTGCCAGTAGTGTCGGGTTCGATCAGCCCCAGCATTTT. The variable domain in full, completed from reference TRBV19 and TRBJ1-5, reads DGGITQSPKYLFRKEGQNVTLSCEQNLNHDAMYWYRQDPGQGLRLIYYSQIVNDFQKGDIAEGYSVSREKKESFPLTVTSAQKNPTAFYLCASSVGFDQPQHFGDGTRLSIL.

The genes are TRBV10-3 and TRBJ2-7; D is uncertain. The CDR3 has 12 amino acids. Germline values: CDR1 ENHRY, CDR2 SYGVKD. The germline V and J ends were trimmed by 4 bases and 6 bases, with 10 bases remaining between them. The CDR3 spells CAISVTGSEQYF. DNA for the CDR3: TGTGCCATCAGTGTAACCGGGTCCGAGCAGTACTTC.

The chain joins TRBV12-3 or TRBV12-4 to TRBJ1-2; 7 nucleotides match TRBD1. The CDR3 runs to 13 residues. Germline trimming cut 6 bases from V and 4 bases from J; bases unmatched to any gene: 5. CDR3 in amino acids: CASSPGQIYGYTF. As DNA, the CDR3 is TGTGCCAGCAGCCCGGGACAGATCTATGGCTACACCTTC.